This T cell receptor beta chain was identified during a study of T cell repertoires in cytomegalovirus infection. The overall study: Public TCR beta signatures marked donors with CMV infection and the matching HLA.

The V end was cut by 5 bases, the J end by 5 bases, with 19 bases between. The CDR3 contains 15 residues. Germline V gives CDR1 KGHSH, CDR2 LQKENI. TCRdb ran MiXCR on the reads and lists one entry per CDR3 protein. The sample lists 200,000 to 300,000 distinct CDR3 sequences, roughly 9.1% occurring once. This clonotype was seen more than once but under ten times. The chain combines TRBV18 with TRBJ2-7; a weak D match, TRBD1 (6 bases). This receptor was identified in a human donor in good health (CMV status not recorded). Some clones in this sample may be carry-over from other donors' samples. Sequencing was carried out using PBMCs. CDR3: CASSSQGPGLDEQYF. The CDR3 nucleotides are TGTGCCAGCTCATCACAGGGCCCCGGCTTAGACGAGCAGTACTTC.